The clone carrying this TCR beta chain was detected ten times or more. The data stem from a study of neurological immune-mediated disorders. It was by 5'RACE with 10-nucleotide random UMIs that the cDNA was made. MiXCR, run by TCRdb on the 5' RACE reads, gives a single entry per CDR3 protein. The data show 55,000 to 70,000 distinct CDR3 sequences, 3% to 4% seen once. What was sequenced was PBMCs. The source of this sequence is a woman between 45 and 65 years old with multiple sclerosis.

Written as DNA, the CDR3 is TGTGCCAGCAGTAGAGCCGATGAGCAGTTCTTC. Encoded protein: CASSRADEQFF. The chain has TRBV28 and TRBJ2-1; no clear D. The CDR3 extends over 11 amino acids. With 5 bases removed from V and 8 bases from J, the gap between germline ends came to 7 bases. Per the germline V gene, CDR1 is MDHEN and CDR2 is SYDVKM.